The source of this T cell receptor beta chain is a study of blood T cell repertoires in COVID-19. On the study more broadly: PBMCs, B-cell-depleted T cells, or T cells provided the cDNA or gDNA that made up the material.

Trimming pared 0 bases from V and 4 bases from J, leaving 7 bases between. Germline loops: CDR1 KGHSH, CDR2 LQKENI. The CDR3 has 15 residues. In the source study's methods: How many nucleated cells were present was estimated from reference gene primer amplification. TCRdb's copy holds only in-frame clones and misses some; the assay was immunoSEQ multiplex PCR. V, J and clone size were drawn from that table, and D and trimming were deduced from the DNA. The table has under 150,000 clones, under 90% seen once. The sequence was obtained from a man between 40 and 49 years old with acute COVID-19. Sequenced input: PBMCs or T cells enriched from blood (not recorded which). This chain uses TRBV18 with TRBJ1-6; D call uncertain. In DNA, the CDR3 is TGTGCCAGCTCACCACCACAGTCTTATAATTCACCCCTCCACTTT. This encodes CASSPPQSYNSPLHF.